These 9 T cell receptor beta chains were all obtained from the same sample, sequenced in a study of neurological immune-mediated disorders. TCRdb redid the calling of the 5' RACE reads with MiXCR, one entry per CDR3 protein. Of about 46,000 distinct CDR3 sequences listed, about 9.3% were seen once; the top ten hold approximately 5%. The source material was PBMCs. Receptors were obtained from a man aged 65-85 years with HTLV-1-associated myelopathy (HAM/TSP).

This clonotype was counted ten times or more. The rearrangement uses TRBV7-6 and TRBJ2-7; no definite D call. The CDR3 sequence is 15 residues long. Trimming removed 5 bases from V and 2 bases from J, with 16 bases in between. CDR1 and CDR2 (germline): SGHVS, FNYEAQ. The CDR3 DNA sequence: TGTGCCAGCAGCCCAGGACGAGGTTTGGCCTACGAGCAGTACTTC. Its translation: CASSPGRGLAYEQYF.

Ten or more counts support this clonotype. The gene calls are TRBV6-1 and TRBJ2-3; D may be TRBD2 (6 bases). Trimming took 5 bases from V and 8 from J, leaving 8 bases between them. Germline V lookup: CDR1 MNHNS, CDR2 SASEGT. This CDR3 is 11 amino acids long. CDR3 in DNA: TGTGCCAGCAGTCGGACTACTACGCAGTATTTT. It is translated as CASSRTTTQYF.

This clonotype was counted at least ten times. The gene calls are TRBV28 and TRBJ2-7, with D perhaps being TRBD1 or TRBD2 (5 bases each). The length of the CDR3 is 15 residues. Trimming pared 1 base from V and 2 bases from J, leaving 12 bases between. Germline lookup yields CDR1 MDHEN and CDR2 SYDVKM. DNA of the CDR3: TGTGCCAGCAGTTTATTCCGGGGACGAGCCTACGAGCAGTACTTC. Translated, it gives CASSLFRGRAYEQYF.

The sample holds many counts of this clonotype. The chain has TRBV14 and TRBJ1-2, with D possibly matching TRBD1 (5 bases). V was pared by 4 bases and J by 4 bases, with 13 bases between. The germline gives CDR1 SGHDN, CDR2 FVKESK. This CDR3 has 14 amino acids. This CDR3 reads CASSPRGSSYGYTF. For the CDR3, the DNA is TGTGCCAGCAGCCCCCGGGGGTCGTCCTATGGCTACACCTTC.

In nucleotides, the CDR3 is TGTGCCAGCAGGGGGACTCTCGGGCATCAGCCCCAGCATTTT. Translation: CASRGTLGHQPQHF. This chain uses TRBV28 with TRBJ1-5; D may be TRBD1 (5 bases). The V end lost 6 bases, the J end lost 5 bases, and 14 bases lay between the germline ends. The germline V gene has CDR1 MDHEN and CDR2 SYDVKM. The CDR3 extends over 14 amino acids. Full variable domain (outside the CDR3, taken from reference TRBV28 and TRBJ1-5): DVKVTQSSRYLVKRTGEKVFLECVQDMDHENMFWYRQDPGLGLRLIYFSYDVKMKEKGDIPEGYSVSREKKERFSLILESASTNQTSMYLCASRGTLGHQPQHFGDGTRLSIL.

This clonotype was seen at least ten times. The genes are TRBV24-1 and TRBJ2-5; 7 nucleotides line up with TRBD2. The CDR3 sequence is 17 residues long. V shed 2 bases, J shed 1 base, and the junction held 9 bases outside the gene matches. Germline lookup yields CDR1 KGHDR and CDR2 SFDVKD. The CDR3 DNA reads TGTGCCACCAGTGATTGGGGGGGGGTAGGGGCCCAAGAGACCCAGTACTTC. It is translated as CATSDWGGVGAQETQYF.

The chain is built from TRBV7-3 and TRBJ2-7; TRBD2 is a possible D gene (5 bases). The V end was cut by 1 base, the J end by 6 bases, with 7 bases between. This CDR3 has 12 residues. Germline V gives CDR1 SGHTA, CDR2 FQGTGA. CDR3 sequence: CASSLNGGEQYF. The DNA for the CDR3 is TGTGCCAGCAGCTTAAATGGAGGCGAGCAGTACTTC.

This clonotype was detected ten times or more. The V gene is TRBV7-9, the J gene TRBJ1-1; TRBD1 might be the D (5 bases). The V gene's germline CDR1 is SEHNR and CDR2 FQNEAQ (reference sequence). CDR3 length equals 13 residues. V gave up 5 bases and J gave up 1 base, with 8 bases separating them. The CDR3 region has the DNA TGTGCCAGCAGCGCCACAGGGAACACTGAAGCTTTCTTT. Its protein product is CASSATGNTEAFF.

Ten or more counts support this clonotype. V usage is TRBV6-6 and J usage is TRBJ2-1; D might be TRBD1 (6 bases). The CDR3 consists of 16 residues. Germline V gene lookup returns CDR1 MNHNY and CDR2 SVGAGI (reference sequence). Trimming took 8 bases from V and 0 from J, leaving 17 bases between them. The CDR3 protein is CASAFGTTSSYNEQFF. The DNA of the CDR3 is TGTGCCAGCGCCTTCGGGACAACGAGCTCCTACAATGAGCAGTTCTTC.